The 7 T cell receptor beta chains below come from one sample, sequenced in a study of blood T cell repertoires in COVID-19. Sequenced by immunoSEQ multiplex PCR; TCRdb stores in-frame clones only, minus some. This repertoire shows over 150,000 clones, roughly 83% found once; its top ten account for around 14%. Sequencing was carried out using peripheral blood. The receptors come from a man aged 18-30 years with active or convalescent COVID-19.

The count of this clone is one. V is TRBV30 and J is TRBJ2-1, with D maybe TRBD1 (5 bases). The CDR3 consists of 16 residues. From germline, CDR1 is GTSNPN and CDR2 SVGIG (reference sequence). V lost 4 bases and J 0 bases, leaving 16 bases between the germline ends. CDR3 nucleotide sequence: TGTGCCTGGAAACCACCCCGCAGGGCCTCCTACAATGAGCAGTTCTTC. Translated, it gives CAWKPPRRASYNEQFF.

The CDR3 nucleotides are TGCGCCAGCAGCCGTCAAGGCGGGGGGGCCCCAGATACGCAGTATTTT. Its protein product is CASSRQGGGAPDTQYF. The gene calls are TRBV4-1 and TRBJ2-3, with 9 bases identical to TRBD2. This CDR3 is 16 amino acids long. Germline values: CDR1 MGHRA, CDR2 YSYEKL. Losses at the gene ends were 4 bases for V and 4 bases for J; bases not matched to a gene: 9.

The chain is built from TRBV6-2 or TRBV6-3 and TRBJ2-1; 8 nucleotides align to TRBD2. V lost 0 bases and J lost 5; bases outside the gene matches: 9. The CDR3 has 17 residues. The germline CDR1 and CDR2 sequences are MNHEY and SVGEGT. Here the CDR3 reads CASSYSGHLAGNNEQFF. As DNA, the CDR3 is TGTGCCAGCAGTTACTCGGGTCATCTAGCGGGTAACAATGAGCAGTTCTTC.

The chain is built from TRBV28 and TRBJ1-2; 9 nucleotides line up with TRBD1. Germline-derived CDR1 and CDR2 are MDHEN and SYDVKM. The V segment lost 1 base and the J segment 6 bases; nucleotides outside the gene matches: 6. The CDR3 has 15 residues. The CDR3 DNA is TGTGCCAGCAGTTTATCCTGGACAGGGGAGGATGGCTACACCTTC. It codes for CASSLSWTGEDGYTF.

This chain connects TRBV6-1 to TRBJ2-5; 7 bases are shared with TRBD2. This CDR3 has 15 residues. Germline V lookup: CDR1 MNHNS, CDR2 SASEGT. Germline trimming cut 2 bases from V and 2 bases from J; bases unmatched to any gene: 5. In DNA, the CDR3 is TGTGCCAGCAGTGAATTGAGCGGGAATCAAGAGACCCAGTACTTC. Translation: CASSELSGNQETQYF.

J is TRBJ2-1 and V is TRBV4-1, with 7 bases matching TRBD2. Germline loops: CDR1 MGHRA, CDR2 YSYEKL. The junction had 9 bases not matched to a gene; V was cut back by 0 bases and J by 4 bases. The CDR3 sequence is 17 residues long. The CDR3 protein is CASSQDSRGVLYNEQFF. CDR3 DNA sequence: TGCGCCAGCAGCCAAGACTCACGGGGGGTCCTATACAATGAGCAGTTCTTC.

CDR3: CASSFKTSGSLIAKNIQYF. The CDR3 DNA sequence: TGTGCCAGCAGCTTCAAGACTAGCGGGTCTCTGATAGCCAAAAACATTCAGTACTTC. The chain recombines TRBV7-2 with TRBJ2-4; 10 bases map to TRBD2. The CDR3 covers 19 residues. Germline V gene data show CDR1 as SGHTA and CDR2 as FQGNSA. Unmatched junction bases numbered 11, after V lost 3 bases and J lost 0 bases. The full variable domain, with the rest looked up from reference TRBV7-2 and TRBJ2-4, is GAGVSQSPSNKVTEKGKDVELRCDPISGHTALYWYRQSLGQGLEFLIYFQGNSAPDKSGLPSDRFSAERTGGSVSTLTIQRTQQEDSAVYLCASSFKTSGSLIAKNIQYFGAGTRLSVL.